Below are 26 T cell receptor beta chains sequenced from a single sample in a study of blood T cell repertoires in COVID-19. Sequencing used immunoSEQ multiplex PCR; TCRdb keeps in-frame clones, though not all of them. The sample lists around 260,000 clones; around nine tenths were seen once. The sample taken for sequencing was peripheral blood. The receptors shown here come from a man between 25 and 39 years old with active or convalescent COVID-19.

In its sample, this clone was seen once. This chain joins TRBV6-6 and TRBJ1-4; maybe TRBD1 (5 bases). Germline V gives CDR1 MNHNY, CDR2 SVGAGI (reference sequence). This CDR3 is built from 14 residues. The germline V and J ends were trimmed by 7 bases and 5 bases, with 14 bases remaining between them. CDR3 bases: TGTGCCAGCAACACCCGACGGGGGAATGAAAAACTGTTTTTT. Encoded protein: CASNTRRGNEKLFF.

On this clone: This same CDR3 is encoded by further DNA sequences in the sample. The chain is built from TRBV7-9 and TRBJ1-2, with D perhaps matching TRBD1 (5 bases). Trimming cost V 1 base and J 4 bases, with 7 bases left between them. CDR1 is SEHNR and CDR2 is FQNEAQ in the germline V gene (reference sequence). The CDR3 contains 13 residues. CDR3 residues: CASSLGRGYGYTF. CDR3 nucleotide sequence: TGTGCCAGCAGCTTAGGGAGGGGCTATGGCTACACCTTC. Looking up the rest from reference TRBV7-9 and TRBJ1-2 gives the full variable domain: DTGVSQNPRHKITKRGQNVTFRCDPISEHNRLYWYRQTLGQGPEFLTYFQNEAQLEKSRLLSDRFSAERPKGSFSTLEIQRTEQGDSAMYLCASSLGRGYGYTFGSGTRLTVV.

The rearrangement joins TRBV3-1 (or the pseudogene TRBV3-2) to TRBJ1-1, with a possible D match to TRBD1 (5 bases). From germline, CDR1 is LGHDT and CDR2 YNNKEL (reference sequence). This CDR3 comprises 13 residues. V was shortened by 7 bases and J by 1 base, with 10 bases between the two germline ends. This CDR3 reads CASTLGPNTEAFF. CDR3 nucleotide sequence: TGTGCCAGCACTCTGGGGCCGAACACTGAAGCTTTCTTT.

The chain employs TRBV5-4 and TRBJ1-2; D is possibly TRBD1 (5 bases). The CDR3 covers 14 residues. CDR1 SGHNT and CDR2 YYREEE come from the germline V gene (reference sequence). Deletions cut 4 bases from V and 8 bases from J, with 18 bases between. The CDR3 region is CASSGGDGVGGYTF. The CDR3 DNA reads as TGTGCCAGCAGCGGGGGGGACGGTGTGGGAGGCTACACCTTC.

This chain joins TRBV7-8 and TRBJ1-5; the D gene is possibly TRBD1 (6 bases). Germline V lookup: CDR1 SGHVS, CDR2 FQNEAQ. The CDR3 is made up of 14 amino acids. V was clipped by 2 bases and J by 8 bases, with 13 bases between them. DNA for the CDR3: TGTGCCAGCAGCTTAACCGGGACAAATAAGCCCCAGCATTTT. It encodes CASSLTGTNKPQHF.

The rearrangement links TRBV19 to TRBJ2-5; D not resolved. This CDR3 spans 14 amino acids. CDR1 LNHDA and CDR2 SQIVND come from the germline V gene (reference sequence). Trimming took 3 bases from V and 4 from J, leaving 12 bases between them. CDR3 region: CASSINLSGETQYF. The CDR3, as DNA: TGTGCCAGTAGTATCAATCTATCGGGAGAGACCCAGTACTTC.

J is TRBJ1-5 and V is TRBV27; D is unresolved. Trimming cost V 3 bases and J 6 bases, with 9 bases left between them. CDR3 size: 13 residues. CDR1 is MNHEY and CDR2 is SMNVEV in the germline V gene (reference sequence). CDR3 DNA: TGTGCCAGCAGTTTGTCCGGGTTTCAGCCCCAGCATTTT. It encodes CASSLSGFQPQHF.

The genes are TRBV6-5 and TRBJ1-2; tentatively, D is TRBD1 (5 bases). Between the trimmed V and J ends, which lost 6 bases and 4 bases, there was a span of 12 bases. Germline V gene data show CDR1 as MNHEY and CDR2 as SVGAGI. The CDR3 covers 13 residues. The CDR3 DNA is TGTGCCAGCAGGGAGACAGCGACCTATGGCTACACCTTC. It is translated as CASRETATYGYTF.

CDR3 DNA: TGTGCCAGCAGTTACGGTCGGGGTGCTGGGAATCAGCCCCAGCATTTT. It translates to CASSYGRGAGNQPQHF. V gene TRBV6-6 combines with J gene TRBJ1-5; D is undetermined. CDR3 length: 16 residues. V was shortened by 2 bases and J by 4 bases, with 15 bases between the two germline ends. Germline-derived CDR1 and CDR2 are MNHNY and SVGAGI (reference sequence).

The J gene is TRBJ2-7, the V gene TRBV5-6; D may be TRBD1 (6 bases). Germline V gives CDR1 SGHDT, CDR2 YYEEEE. The length of the CDR3 is 16 residues. Trimming pared 0 bases from V and 3 bases from J, leaving 16 bases between. The CDR3 nucleotides read TGTGCCAGCAGCTTGGGCCCCCCGCAGGGGTTCTACGAGCAGTACTTC. This codes for CASSLGPPQGFYEQYF.

This sequence joins TRBV29-1 and TRBJ2-7, with a possible D match to TRBD1 (6 bases). Trimming took off 8 bases at V and 2 bases at J, with 10 bases between the two ends. Germline V gives CDR1 SQVTM, CDR2 ANQGSEA. The CDR3 is 11 amino acids. In DNA, the CDR3 is TGCAGCTGTGGGACAACCTACGAGCAGTACTTC. This gives the protein CSCGTTYEQYF.

The V call is TRBV2, the J call TRBJ1-5, with D possibly being TRBD1 (5 bases). V was clipped by 3 bases and J by 7 bases, with 28 bases between them. The CDR3 is 19 amino acids. CDR1 SNHLY and CDR2 FYNNEI come from the germline V gene. CDR3 loop: CASSDSNPPGGNLVQPQHF. In nucleotides, the CDR3 is TGTGCCAGCAGTGATTCGAATCCCCCGGGGGGGAACCTGGTCCAGCCCCAGCATTTT.

For the CDR3, the DNA is TGTGCCAGCAGCTTAGTTCCTACCTCGGTGGTAGATACGCAGTATTTT. It codes for CASSLVPTSVVDTQYF. V is TRBV7-2 and J is TRBJ2-3; D not resolved. Germline V CDR1 and CDR2: SGHTA, FQGNSA. Trimming cost V 1 base and J 5 bases, with 16 bases left between them. CDR3 size: 16 residues.

This clone was found a few times. This sequence joins TRBV30 and TRBJ1-2; D possibly corresponds to TRBD1 (5 bases). The CDR3 is 13 amino acids. V lost 3 bases to trimming and J lost 4 bases, with 12 bases between them. Germline CDR1 reads GTSNPN; CDR2 reads SVGIG (reference sequence). The CDR3 DNA reads as TGTGCCTGGAGGGCAGGGAATTCCTATGGCTACACCTTC. Its protein is CAWRAGNSYGYTF.

The chain has TRBV7-8 and TRBJ1-1; D is ambiguous. The CDR3 has 15 residues. Trimming left V 6 bases short and J 0 bases short, with 14 bases between. The V gene's germline CDR1 is SGHVS and CDR2 FQNEAQ. CDR3 nucleotides: TGTGCCAGCAGGGGATCCGGGATTATGAACACTGAAGCTTTCTTT. Translating it yields CASRGSGIMNTEAFF.

The V gene is TRBV27, the J gene TRBJ2-7; D is uncertain. Trimming shortened V by 6 bases and J by 3 bases, and 15 bases separated the two germline ends. CDR3 length: 14 amino acids. From germline, CDR1 is MNHEY and CDR2 SMNVEV (reference sequence). CDR3 in DNA: TGTGCCAGCAGCCGAGAAGCTTGGTACTACGAGCAGTACTTC. It yields the protein CASSREAWYYEQYF.

The V and J genes are TRBV11-1 and TRBJ1-1; 9 positions agree with TRBD1. The CDR3 covers 14 residues. Germline-derived CDR1 and CDR2 are SGHAT and FQDESV (reference sequence). Trimming removed 1 base from V and 4 bases from J; junction bases left unmatched: 1. The CDR3 nucleotides are TGTGCCAGCAGCTTAGGACAGGGGGGCACTGAAGCTTTCTTT. It yields the protein CASSLGQGGTEAFF.

This clone was detected a few times. The rearrangement links TRBV7-9 to TRBJ1-4; TRBD1 matches at 8 bases. Germline lookup yields CDR1 SEHNR and CDR2 FQNEAQ (reference sequence). CDR3 length equals 15 residues. Germline trimming cut 5 bases from V and 6 bases from J; bases unmatched to any gene: 8. For the CDR3, the DNA is TGTGCCAGCAGCCCCGGGGACAGGCAATATGAAAAACTGTTTTTT. This gives the protein CASSPGDRQYEKLFF.

The chain combines TRBV4-1 with TRBJ2-7, with D unclear. The CDR3 runs to 16 residues. V was cut by 0 bases and J by 3 bases, with 15 bases left in between. The germline V gene encodes CDR1 MGHRA and CDR2 YSYEKL. The CDR3 DNA reads TGCGCCAGCAGCCAAGATCTTGTATCGGCAGGCTACGAGCAGTACTTC. It translates to CASSQDLVSAGYEQYF.

CDR3 protein: CASSDPSGGARNTQYF. The CDR3 nucleotides read TGTGCCAGCAGTGACCCTAGCGGGGGGGCTAGAAATACGCAGTATTTT. This rearrangement joins TRBV6-2 or TRBV6-3 to TRBJ2-3; 12 bases agree with TRBD2. The CDR3 totals 16 residues. The ends lost 5 bases at V and 7 bases at J; junction bases unmatched: 10. CDR1 is MNHEY and CDR2 is SVGEGT in the germline V gene.

With regard to this clone: This sample includes further DNA sequences coding for the same CDR3. The chain recombines TRBV6-5 with TRBJ1-1, with 10 nucleotides matching TRBD1. The V gene's germline CDR1 is MNHEY and CDR2 SVGAGI. The V and J ends lost 3 bases and 6 bases, in that order; junction bases with no gene match: 4. The CDR3 totals 14 residues. The CDR3 reads CASSYTGQGAEAFF. The CDR3 region has the DNA TGTGCCAGCAGTTATACCGGACAGGGGGCTGAAGCTTTCTTT.

The chain recombines TRBV7-2 with TRBJ2-3; 9 bases match TRBD2. Germline trimming cut 6 bases from V and 1 base from J; bases unmatched to any gene: 5. Germline CDR1 and CDR2: SGHTA and FQGNSA. This CDR3 has 15 amino acids. CDR3 sequence (DNA): TGTGCCAGCAGGGGCTTAGCGGGGGGCACAGATACGCAGTATTTT. As protein: CASRGLAGGTDTQYF.

The V and J genes are TRBV7-2 and TRBJ1-4; D is ambiguous. The CDR3 extends over 15 amino acids. V lost 1 base to trimming and J lost 13 bases, with 19 bases between them. Germline CDR1 SGHTA, CDR2 FQGNSA. The DNA of the CDR3 is TGTGCCAGCAGCTTAGTGATCGGGTCCACCGGGAGACTGTTTTTT. The encoded protein is CASSLVIGSTGRLFF.

This sequence joins TRBV4-2 and TRBJ2-3; D is unclear. The CDR3 runs to 15 residues. CDR1 LGHNA and CDR2 YNFKEQ come from the germline V gene. V was clipped by 0 bases and J by 0 bases, with 7 bases between them. The CDR3 spells CASSQERTSTDTQYF. The DNA for the CDR3 is TGTGCCAGCAGCCAAGAGAGAACTAGCACAGATACGCAGTATTTT.

The J gene is TRBJ2-3, the V gene TRBV5-5; TRBD1 aligns across 7 bases. Germline loops: CDR1 SGHKS, CDR2 YYEKEE (reference sequence). After removal of 0 bases from V and 9 bases from J, the junction contained 4 bases not matched to a gene. This CDR3 is built from 13 residues. CDR3 sequence reads: CASSLEQGWTQYF. In DNA form, the CDR3 reads TGTGCCAGCAGCTTGGAACAGGGGTGGACGCAGTATTTT.

This chain connects TRBV2 to TRBJ2-7; no reliable D call. Trimming left V 5 bases short and J 2 bases short, with 13 bases between. Per germline, CDR1 SNHLY and CDR2 FYNNEI. The CDR3 runs to 14 residues. Here the CDR3 reads CASSTPTPTYEQYF. CDR3 bases: TGTGCCAGCAGTACTCCTACCCCCACCTACGAGCAGTACTTC.